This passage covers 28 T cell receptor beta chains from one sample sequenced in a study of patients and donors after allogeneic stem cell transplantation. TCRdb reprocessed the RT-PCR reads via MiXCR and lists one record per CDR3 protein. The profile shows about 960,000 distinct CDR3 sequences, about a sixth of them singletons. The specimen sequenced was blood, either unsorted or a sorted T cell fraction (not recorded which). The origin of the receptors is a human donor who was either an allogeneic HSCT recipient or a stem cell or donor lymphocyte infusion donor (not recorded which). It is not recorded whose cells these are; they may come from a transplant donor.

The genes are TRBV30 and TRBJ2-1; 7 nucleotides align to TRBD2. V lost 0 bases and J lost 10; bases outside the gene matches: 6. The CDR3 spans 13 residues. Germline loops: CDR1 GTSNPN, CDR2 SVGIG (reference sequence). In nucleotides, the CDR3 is TGTGCCTGGAGTGTAGGTAGCGGGTACGAGCAGTTCTTC. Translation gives CAWSVGSGYEQFF.

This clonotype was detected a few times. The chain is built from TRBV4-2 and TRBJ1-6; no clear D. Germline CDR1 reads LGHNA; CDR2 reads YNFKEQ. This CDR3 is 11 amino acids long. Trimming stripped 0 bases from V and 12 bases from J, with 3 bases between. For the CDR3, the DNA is TGTGCCAGCAGCCAAGAGGGACCCCTCCACTTT. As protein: CASSQEGPLHF.

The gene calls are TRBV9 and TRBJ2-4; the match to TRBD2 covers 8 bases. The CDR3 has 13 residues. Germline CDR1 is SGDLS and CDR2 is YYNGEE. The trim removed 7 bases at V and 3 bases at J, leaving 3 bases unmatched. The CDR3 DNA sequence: TGTGCCAGCGCCGGGGGGGGCAAAAACATTCAGTACTTC. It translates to CASAGGGKNIQYF.

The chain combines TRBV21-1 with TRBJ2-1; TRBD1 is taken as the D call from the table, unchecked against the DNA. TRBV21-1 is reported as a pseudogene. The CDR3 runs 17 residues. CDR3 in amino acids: CASSARTGTASYNEQFF. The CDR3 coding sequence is TGTGCCAGCAGCGCCCGGACCGGGACAGCCTCCTACAATGAGCAGTTCTTC.

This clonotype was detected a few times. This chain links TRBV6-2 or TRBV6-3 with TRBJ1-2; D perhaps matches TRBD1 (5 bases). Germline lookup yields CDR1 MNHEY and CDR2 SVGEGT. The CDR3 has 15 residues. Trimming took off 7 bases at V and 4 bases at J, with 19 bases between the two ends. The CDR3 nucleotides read TGTGCCAGCAAAAAAACCACGGACACTTTCTATGGCTACACCTTC. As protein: CASKKTTDTFYGYTF.

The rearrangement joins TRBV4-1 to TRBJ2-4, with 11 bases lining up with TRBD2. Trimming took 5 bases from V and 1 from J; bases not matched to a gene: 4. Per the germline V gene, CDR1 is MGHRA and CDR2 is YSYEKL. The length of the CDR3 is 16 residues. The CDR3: CASSSRLAGAKNIQYF. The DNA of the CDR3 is TGCGCCAGCAGCTCCAGACTAGCGGGGGCCAAAAACATTCAGTACTTC.

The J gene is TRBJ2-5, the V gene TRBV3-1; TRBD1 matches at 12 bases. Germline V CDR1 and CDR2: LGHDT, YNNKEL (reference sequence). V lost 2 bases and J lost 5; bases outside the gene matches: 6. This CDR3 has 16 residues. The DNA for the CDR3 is TGTGCCAGCAGCCAAACCGGGACAGGGGGCGGCGAGACCCAGTACTTC. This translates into CASSQTGTGGGETQYF.

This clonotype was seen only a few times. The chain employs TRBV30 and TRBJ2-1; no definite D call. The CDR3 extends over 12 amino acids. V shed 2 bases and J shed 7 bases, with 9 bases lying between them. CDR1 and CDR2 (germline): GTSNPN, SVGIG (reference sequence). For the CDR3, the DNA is TGTGCCTGGAGTCCCTTCTTTAATGAGCAGTTCTTC. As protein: CAWSPFFNEQFF.

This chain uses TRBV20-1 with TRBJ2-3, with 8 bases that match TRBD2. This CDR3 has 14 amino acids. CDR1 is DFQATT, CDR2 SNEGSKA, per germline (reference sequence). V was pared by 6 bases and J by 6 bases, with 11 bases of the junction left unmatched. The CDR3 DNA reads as TGCAGTGCCGGACTAGCTTTTAATATGGATACGCAGTATTTT. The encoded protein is CSAGLAFNMDTQYF.

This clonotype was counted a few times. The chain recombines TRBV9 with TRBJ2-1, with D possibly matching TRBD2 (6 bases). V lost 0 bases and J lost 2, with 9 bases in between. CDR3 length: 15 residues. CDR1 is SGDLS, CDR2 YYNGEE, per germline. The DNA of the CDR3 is TGTGCCAGCAGCGTAGACGGGGGACCCTACAATGAGCAGTTCTTC. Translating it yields CASSVDGGPYNEQFF.

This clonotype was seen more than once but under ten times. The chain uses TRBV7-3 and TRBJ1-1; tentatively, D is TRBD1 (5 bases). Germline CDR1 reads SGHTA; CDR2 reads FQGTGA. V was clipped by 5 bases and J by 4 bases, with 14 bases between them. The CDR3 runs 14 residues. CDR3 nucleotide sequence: TGTGCCAGCAGCCCCAACGGGAGGGGCACTGAAGCTTTCTTT. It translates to CASSPNGRGTEAFF. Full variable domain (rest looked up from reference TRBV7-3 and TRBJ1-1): GAGVSQTPSNKVTEKGKYVELRCDPISGHTALYWYRQSLGQGPEFLIYFQGTGAADDSGLPNDRFFAVRPEGSVSTLKIQRTERGDSAVYLCASSPNGRGTEAFFGQGTRLTVV.

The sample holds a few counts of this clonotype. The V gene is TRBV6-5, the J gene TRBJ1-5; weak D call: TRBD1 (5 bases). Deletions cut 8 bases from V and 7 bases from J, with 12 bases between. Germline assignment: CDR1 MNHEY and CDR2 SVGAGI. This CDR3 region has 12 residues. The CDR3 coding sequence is TGTGCCAGCGGTCTGGGGCGCCAGCCCCAGCATTTT. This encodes CASGLGRQPQHF.

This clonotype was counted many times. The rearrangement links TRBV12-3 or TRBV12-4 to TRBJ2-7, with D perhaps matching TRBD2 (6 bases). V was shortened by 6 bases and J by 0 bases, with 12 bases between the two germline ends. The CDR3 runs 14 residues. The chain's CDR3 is CASSPGTRSYEQYF. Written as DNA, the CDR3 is TGTGCCAGCAGCCCCGGGACTCGCTCCTACGAGCAGTACTTC.

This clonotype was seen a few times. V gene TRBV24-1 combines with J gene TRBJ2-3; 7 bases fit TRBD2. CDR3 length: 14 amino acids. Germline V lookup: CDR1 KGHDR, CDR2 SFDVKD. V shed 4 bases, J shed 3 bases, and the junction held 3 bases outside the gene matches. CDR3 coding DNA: TGTGCCACCAGTGACGGGAGGTTTACAGATACGCAGTATTTT. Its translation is CATSDGRFTDTQYF.

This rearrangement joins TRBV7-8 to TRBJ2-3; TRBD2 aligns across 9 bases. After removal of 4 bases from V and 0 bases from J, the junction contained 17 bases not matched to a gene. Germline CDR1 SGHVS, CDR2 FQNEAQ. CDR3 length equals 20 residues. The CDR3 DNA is TGTGCCAGCAGCTCCCTACAGGACCCGGGACTAGCTGCTAGCACAGATACGCAGTATTTT. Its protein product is CASSSLQDPGLAASTDTQYF.

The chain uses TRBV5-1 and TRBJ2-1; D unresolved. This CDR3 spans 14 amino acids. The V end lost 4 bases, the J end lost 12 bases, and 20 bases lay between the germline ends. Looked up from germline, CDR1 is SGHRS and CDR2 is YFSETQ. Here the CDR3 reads CASSRGRYTRGQFF. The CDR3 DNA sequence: TGCGCCAGCAGCCGCGGACGTTATACCAGAGGGCAGTTCTTC.

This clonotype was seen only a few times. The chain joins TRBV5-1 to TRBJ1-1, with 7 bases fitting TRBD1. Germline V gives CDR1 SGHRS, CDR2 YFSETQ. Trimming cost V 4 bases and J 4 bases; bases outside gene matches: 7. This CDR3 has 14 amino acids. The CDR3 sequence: CASSQRAGGTEAFF. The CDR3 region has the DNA TGCGCCAGCAGCCAAAGAGCAGGGGGCACTGAAGCTTTCTTT.

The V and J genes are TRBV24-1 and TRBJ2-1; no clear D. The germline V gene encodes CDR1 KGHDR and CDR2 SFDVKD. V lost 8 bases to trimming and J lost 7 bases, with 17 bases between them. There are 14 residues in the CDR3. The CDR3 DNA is TGTGCCACCAAAAGGAGCGCTCAAGAGAATGAGCAGTTCTTC. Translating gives CATKRSAQENEQFF.

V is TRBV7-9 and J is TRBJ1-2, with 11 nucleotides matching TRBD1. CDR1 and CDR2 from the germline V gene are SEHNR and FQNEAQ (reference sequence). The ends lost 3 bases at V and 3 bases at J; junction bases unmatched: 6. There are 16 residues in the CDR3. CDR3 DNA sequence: TGTGCCAGCAGCTTCCACCGGGACAGGGGGGACTATGGCTACACCTTC. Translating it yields CASSFHRDRGDYGYTF.

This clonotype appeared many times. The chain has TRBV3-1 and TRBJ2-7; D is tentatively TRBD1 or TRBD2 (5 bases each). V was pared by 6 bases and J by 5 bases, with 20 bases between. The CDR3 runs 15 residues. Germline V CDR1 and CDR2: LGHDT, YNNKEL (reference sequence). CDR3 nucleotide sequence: TGTGCCAGCAGTGGACTGGGGCGAGTGGTCGACGAGCAGTACTTC. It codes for CASSGLGRVVDEQYF.

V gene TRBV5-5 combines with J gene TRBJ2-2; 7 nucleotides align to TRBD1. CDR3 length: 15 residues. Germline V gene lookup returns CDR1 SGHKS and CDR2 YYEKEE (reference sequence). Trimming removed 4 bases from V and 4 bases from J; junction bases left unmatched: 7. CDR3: CASSPRTGSTGELFF. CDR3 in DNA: TGTGCCAGCAGCCCTCGGACAGGTAGCACCGGGGAGCTGTTTTTT. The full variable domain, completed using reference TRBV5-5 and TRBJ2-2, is DAGVTQSPTHLIKTRGQQVTLRCSPISGHKSVSWYQQVLGQGPQFIFQYYEKEERGRGNFPDRFSARQFPNYSSELNVNALLLGDSALYLCASSPRTGSTGELFFGEGSRLTVL.

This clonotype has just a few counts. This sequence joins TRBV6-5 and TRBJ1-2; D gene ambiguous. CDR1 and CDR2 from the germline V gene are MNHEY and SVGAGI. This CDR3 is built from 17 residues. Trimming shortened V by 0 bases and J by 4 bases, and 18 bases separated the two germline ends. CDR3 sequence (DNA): TGTGCCAGCAGTTACTCCGATACCGCAAATTATCTCTATGGCTACACCTTC. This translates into CASSYSDTANYLYGYTF.

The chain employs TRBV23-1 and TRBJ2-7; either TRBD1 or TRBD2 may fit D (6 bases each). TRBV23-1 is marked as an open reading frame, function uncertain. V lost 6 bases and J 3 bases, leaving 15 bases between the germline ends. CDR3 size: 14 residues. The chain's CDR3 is CASSSGGTHYEQYF. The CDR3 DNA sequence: TGCGCCAGCAGCTCAGGAGGGACACACTACGAGCAGTACTTC.

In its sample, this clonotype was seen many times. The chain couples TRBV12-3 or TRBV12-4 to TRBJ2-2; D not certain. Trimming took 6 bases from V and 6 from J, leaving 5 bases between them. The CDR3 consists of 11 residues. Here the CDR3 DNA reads TGTGCCAGCAGCTTTTCCGGGGAGCTGTTTTTT. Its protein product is CASSFSGELFF.

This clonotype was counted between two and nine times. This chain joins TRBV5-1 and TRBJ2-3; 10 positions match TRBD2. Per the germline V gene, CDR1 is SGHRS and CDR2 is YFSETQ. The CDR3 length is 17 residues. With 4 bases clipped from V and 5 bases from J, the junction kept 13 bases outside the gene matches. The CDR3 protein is CASSPDVGSGRIDTQYF. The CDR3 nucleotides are TGCGCCAGCAGCCCGGATGTTGGTAGCGGGAGGATAGATACGCAGTATTTT.

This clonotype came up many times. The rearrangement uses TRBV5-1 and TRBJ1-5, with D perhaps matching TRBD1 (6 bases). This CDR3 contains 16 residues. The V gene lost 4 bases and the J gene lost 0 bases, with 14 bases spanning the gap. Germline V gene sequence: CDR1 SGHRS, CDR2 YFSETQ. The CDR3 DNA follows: TGCGCCAGCAGCAAGGGGGACTTCAATAGCAATCAGCCCCAGCATTTT. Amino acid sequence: CASSKGDFNSNQPQHF.

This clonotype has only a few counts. As DNA, the CDR3 is TGCGCCAGCAGCCTCCCGGGGCGGTCGAACACTGAAGCTTTCTTT. Its protein is CASSLPGRSNTEAFF. The rearrangement uses TRBV5-1 and TRBJ1-1; D may be TRBD1 (5 bases). V lost 4 bases to trimming and J lost 1 base, with 14 bases between them. The CDR3 is made up of 15 amino acids. Germline V gene sequence: CDR1 SGHRS, CDR2 YFSETQ.

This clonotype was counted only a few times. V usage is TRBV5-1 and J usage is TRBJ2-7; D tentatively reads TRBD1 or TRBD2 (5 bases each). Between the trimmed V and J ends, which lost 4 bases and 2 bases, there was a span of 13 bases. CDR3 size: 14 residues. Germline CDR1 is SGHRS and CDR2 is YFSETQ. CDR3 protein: CASSPDGAPYEQYF. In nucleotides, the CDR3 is TGCGCCAGCAGCCCGGACGGGGCCCCCTACGAGCAGTACTTC. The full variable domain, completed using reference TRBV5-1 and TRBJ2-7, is KAGVTQTPRYLIKTRGQQVTLSCSPISGHRSVSWYQQTPGQGLQFLFEYFSETQRNKGNFPGRFSGRQFSNSRSEMNVSTLELGDSALYLCASSPDGAPYEQYFGPGTRLTVT.